This TCR beta chain came from a study of cytomegalovirus exposure and HLA in healthy donors. This clone has only a few counts. Its antigen is unidentified. Study-level findings and limits: TCR beta V segments were, for the most part, productive about 87% or about 30% of the time in an earlier analysis.

This CDR3 has 15 amino acids. The V gene lost 0 bases and the J gene lost 5 bases, with 13 bases spanning the gap. CDR1 and CDR2 (germline): LGHNA, YNFKEQ. Primers included in the PCR were 60 Vbeta and 13 Jbeta primers. Measured with immunoSEQ multiplex PCR; TCRdb has only the in-frame clones, and not every one. The repertoire holds 160,000 or so clones, with approximately 78% as singletons. The V gene is TRBV4-2, the J gene TRBJ1-2; possibly TRBD1 for D (6 bases). The source material was PBMCs. The source of this sequence is a human donor in good health. CDR3 sequence reads: CASSQDARTDYGYTF. In DNA form, the CDR3 reads TGTGCCAGCAGCCAAGATGCCCGGACAGATTATGGCTACACCTTC.